This TCR beta chain is drawn from a study of immune evolution from preneoplasia to lung adenocarcinoma. At the level of the study: HLA loss of heterozygosity: 7% AIS, over 12% MIA, about 35% ADC, none AAH.

CDR1 SQVTM and CDR2 ANQGSEA come from the germline V gene. The CDR3 totals 13 residues. Between the trimmed V and J ends, which lost 4 bases and 2 bases, there was a span of 9 bases. Study outcomes and limitations: From normal lung to invasive adenocarcinoma, top clone frequencies appeared to decrease. Later-stage lesions seemingly showed higher T cell density and diversity than normal lung.

Method: immunoSEQ multiplex PCR; TCRdb's copy keeps in-frame clones and lacks some. This table has approximately 14,000 clones, roughly four fifths appearing once. This clone showed up just a few times. Its antigen is not known. This TCR was sampled from a person between 60 and 80 years old with lung adenocarcinoma. Material: FFPE minimally invasive lung adenocarcinoma tissue. The chain couples TRBV29-1 to TRBJ2-1, with D unresolved. The CDR3 DNA sequence: TGCAGCGTTGTCCCGCAGGCCTACAATGAGCAGTTCTTC. Translating gives CSVVPQAYNEQFF.